The clone carrying this T cell receptor (beta chain) came up a few times. TCRdb called the RACE reads again in MiXCR, with one record for every CDR3 protein. The table lists fewer than 150,000 distinct CDR3 sequences, roughly 10% of them singletons. J was trimmed by 7 bases and V by 8 bases; bases with no gene match: 8. Germline CDR1 reads WSHSY; CDR2 reads SAAADI. The CDR3 spans 13 residues. The sample comes from a study of human T cells and chemical hapten exposure. Indicated time point: patch test 2, 6 weeks after DPC sensitization. As to treatment: therapeutic diphenylcyclopropenone sensitization with weekly scalp DPC.

The sequenced sample was whole blood, obtained in connection with sensitization to the hapten diphenylcyclopropenone (DPC). The source of this sequence is a woman aged 45-60 years with alopecia areata. Some clones in this sample may be carry-over from other donors' samples. This rearrangement joins TRBV10-2 to TRBJ2-1; 7 bases align to TRBD1. This CDR3 is CASRPGGENEQFF. The CDR3 DNA reads as TGCGCCAGCCGGCCAGGGGGTGAAAATGAGCAGTTCTTC.